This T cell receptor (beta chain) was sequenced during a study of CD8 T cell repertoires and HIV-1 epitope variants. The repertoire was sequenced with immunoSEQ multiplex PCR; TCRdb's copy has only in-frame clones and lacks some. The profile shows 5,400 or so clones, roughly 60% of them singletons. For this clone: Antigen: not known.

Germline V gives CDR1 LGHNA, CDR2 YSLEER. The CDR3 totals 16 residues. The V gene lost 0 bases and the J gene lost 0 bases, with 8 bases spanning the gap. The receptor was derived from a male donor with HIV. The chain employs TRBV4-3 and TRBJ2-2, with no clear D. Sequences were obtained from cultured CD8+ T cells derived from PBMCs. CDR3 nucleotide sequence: TGCGCCAGCAGCCAAGAGGGCAGTTCGAACACCGGGGAGCTGTTTTTT. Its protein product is CASSQEGSSNTGELFF.